A single sample is the source of the 7 T cell receptor beta chains below, sequenced in a study of TIL therapy for anti-PD-1-resistant metastatic lung cancer. Time point specified: pre-treatment sample, taken before nivolumab and TIL therapy. Sequencing used immunoSEQ v3. Data came from immunoSEQ multiplex PCR; TCRdb stores just in-frame clones and leaves some out. The sample has roughly 60,000 clones, around 86% seen once; the top ten hold 2.5% to 3%. The sequencing here drew on blood, taken at baseline. The receptors derive from a person between 25 and 79 years old with non-small cell lung cancer.

The V and J genes are TRBV5-5 and TRBJ2-4; 11 bases are a match to TRBD2. Per the germline V gene, CDR1 is SGHKS and CDR2 is YYEKEE (reference sequence). V dropped 0 bases and J dropped 4; count of bases not matched to a gene: 3. The CDR3 runs to 16 residues. CDR3 sequence reads: CASSLALAGGKNIQYF. The DNA of the CDR3 is TGTGCCAGCAGCTTGGCTCTAGCGGGGGGAAAAAACATTCAGTACTTC.

Details on this clone: Relative to the germline gene, one junction end is altered; a read error may explain this. The chain combines TRBV6-1 with TRBJ1-1; D is unresolved. Germline lookup yields CDR1 MNHNS and CDR2 SASEGT. The CDR3 consists of 12 residues. The CDR3 region is CASSEVGGSLVF. The DNA of the CDR3 is TGTGCCAGCAGTGAAGTTGGAGGGTCCCTCGTTTTT.

This clone was counted a single time. The rearrangement joins TRBV27 to TRBJ2-3, with D uncertain. This CDR3 is built from 13 residues. Germline V gene lookup returns CDR1 MNHEY and CDR2 SMNVEV (reference sequence). V was pared by 5 bases and J by 0 bases, with 6 bases between. The CDR3 DNA reads TGTGCCAGCAGTACACCTAGCACAGATACGCAGTATTTT. It yields the protein CASSTPSTDTQYF.

This chain links TRBV5-6 with TRBJ1-5; the D gene is possibly TRBD1 (5 bases). The germline V and J ends were trimmed by 4 bases and 6 bases, with 20 bases remaining between them. Germline V gene sequence: CDR1 SGHDT, CDR2 YYEEEE. The CDR3 contains 16 residues. CDR3 nucleotides: TGTGCCAGCAGCGCCTTGGGGCAGGGCATGAGTCAGCCCCAGCATTTT. Translating gives CASSALGQGMSQPQHF.

The chain combines TRBV28 with TRBJ2-3, with D tentatively TRBD2 (7 bases). V lost 5 bases and J 8 bases, leaving 20 bases between the germline ends. In germline, CDR1 is MDHEN, CDR2 SYDVKM. The CDR3 contains 15 residues. The CDR3 here is CASSPLTGRGPTQYF. CDR3 DNA sequence: TGTGCCAGCAGTCCCCTCACAGGGAGGGGTCCTACGCAGTATTTT.

The gene calls are TRBV10-3 and TRBJ1-1; D is unclear. The length of the CDR3 is 13 residues. V lost 8 bases to trimming and J lost 0 bases, with 10 bases between them. Germline values: CDR1 ENHRY, CDR2 SYGVKD. The CDR3 reads CAIAQSMNTEAFF. As DNA, the CDR3 is TGTGCCATCGCGCAGTCCATGAACACTGAAGCTTTCTTT.

This sequence joins TRBV14 and TRBJ2-5; possibly TRBD1 for D (5 bases). Germline V gene lookup returns CDR1 SGHDN and CDR2 FVKESK. The CDR3 has 14 residues. V lost 2 bases, J lost 5 bases, and 12 bases lay in between. DNA of the CDR3: TGTGCCAGCAGCCAACAGGGTGTGGGGGAGACCCAGTACTTC. Its translation: CASSQQGVGETQYF.